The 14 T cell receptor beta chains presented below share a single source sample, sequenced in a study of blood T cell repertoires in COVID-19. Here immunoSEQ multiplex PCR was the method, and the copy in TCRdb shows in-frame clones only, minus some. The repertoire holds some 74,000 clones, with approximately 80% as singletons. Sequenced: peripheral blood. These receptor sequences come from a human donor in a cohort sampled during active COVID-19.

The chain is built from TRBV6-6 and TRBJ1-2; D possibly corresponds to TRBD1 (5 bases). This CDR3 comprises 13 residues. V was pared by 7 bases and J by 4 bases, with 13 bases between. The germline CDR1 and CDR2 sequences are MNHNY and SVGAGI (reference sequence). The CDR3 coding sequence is TGTGCCAGCATAGGAACAGGCGCCTATGGCTACACCTTC. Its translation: CASIGTGAYGYTF.

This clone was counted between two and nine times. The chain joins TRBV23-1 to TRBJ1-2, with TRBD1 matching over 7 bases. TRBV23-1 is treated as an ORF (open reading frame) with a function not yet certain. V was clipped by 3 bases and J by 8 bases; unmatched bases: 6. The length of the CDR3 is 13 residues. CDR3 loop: CASSQETGNGYTF. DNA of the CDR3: TGCGCCAGCAGTCAGGAGACAGGGAACGGCTACACCTTC.

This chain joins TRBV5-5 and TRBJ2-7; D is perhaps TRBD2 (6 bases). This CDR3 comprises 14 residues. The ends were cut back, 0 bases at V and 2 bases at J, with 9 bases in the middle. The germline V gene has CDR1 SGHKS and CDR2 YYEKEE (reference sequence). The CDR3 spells CASSLGPGAYEQYF. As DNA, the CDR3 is TGTGCCAGCAGCTTGGGACCGGGGGCCTACGAGCAGTACTTC.

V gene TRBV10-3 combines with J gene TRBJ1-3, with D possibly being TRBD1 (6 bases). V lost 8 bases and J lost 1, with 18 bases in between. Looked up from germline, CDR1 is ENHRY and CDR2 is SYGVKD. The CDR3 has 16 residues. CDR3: CAIESSQRGSGNTIYF. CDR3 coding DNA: TGTGCCATCGAATCCTCACAGAGGGGGTCTGGAAACACCATATATTTT.

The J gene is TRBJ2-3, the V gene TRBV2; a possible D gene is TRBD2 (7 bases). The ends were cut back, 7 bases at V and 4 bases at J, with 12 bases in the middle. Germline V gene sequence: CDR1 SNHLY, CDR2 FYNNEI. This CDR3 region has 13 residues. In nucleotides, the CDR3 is TGTGCCAGCAAGCGCGGGGGCGCAGATACGCAGTATTTT. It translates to CASKRGGADTQYF. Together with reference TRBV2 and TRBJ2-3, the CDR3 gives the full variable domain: EPEVTQTPSHQVTQMGQEVILRCVPISNHLYFYWYRQILGQKVEFLVSFYNNEISEKSEIFDDQFSVERPDGSNFTLKIRSTKLEDSAMYFCASKRGGADTQYFGPGTRLTVL.

CDR3 amino acids: CAWTMRGKETQYF. The CDR3, as DNA: TGTGCCTGGACCATGAGGGGGAAAGAGACCCAGTACTTC. The gene calls are TRBV30 and TRBJ2-5; a possible D gene is TRBD1 (6 bases). Germline CDR1 and CDR2: GTSNPN and SVGIG (reference sequence). The CDR3 has 13 amino acids. Trimming pared 4 bases from V and 3 bases from J, leaving 12 bases between.

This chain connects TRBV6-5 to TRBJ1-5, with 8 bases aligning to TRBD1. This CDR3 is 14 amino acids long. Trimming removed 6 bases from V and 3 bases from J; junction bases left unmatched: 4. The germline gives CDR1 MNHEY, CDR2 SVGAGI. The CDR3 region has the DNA TGTGCCAGCAGAGGACAGGGCGTCAATCAGCCCCAGCATTTT. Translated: CASRGQGVNQPQHF.

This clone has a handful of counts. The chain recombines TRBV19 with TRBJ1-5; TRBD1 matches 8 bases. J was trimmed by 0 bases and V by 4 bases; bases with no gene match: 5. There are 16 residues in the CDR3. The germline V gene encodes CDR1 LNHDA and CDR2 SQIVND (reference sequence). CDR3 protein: CASSRETGVSNQPQHF. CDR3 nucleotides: TGTGCCAGTAGTAGAGAGACAGGGGTTAGCAATCAGCCCCAGCATTTT.

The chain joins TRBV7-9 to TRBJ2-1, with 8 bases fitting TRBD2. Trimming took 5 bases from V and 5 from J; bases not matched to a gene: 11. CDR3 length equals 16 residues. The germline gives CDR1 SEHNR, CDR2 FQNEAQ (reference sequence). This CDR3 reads CASSRQREFVNNEQFF. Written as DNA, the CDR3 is TGTGCCAGCAGCCGGCAGCGGGAGTTTGTCAACAATGAGCAGTTCTTC.

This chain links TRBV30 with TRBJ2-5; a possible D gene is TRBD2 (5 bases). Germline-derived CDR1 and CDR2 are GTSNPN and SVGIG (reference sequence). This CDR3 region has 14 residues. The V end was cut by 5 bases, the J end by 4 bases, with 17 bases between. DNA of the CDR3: TGTGCCTGGCAACACTTCAGCGGTGGAGAGACCCAGTACTTC. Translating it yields CAWQHFSGGETQYF.

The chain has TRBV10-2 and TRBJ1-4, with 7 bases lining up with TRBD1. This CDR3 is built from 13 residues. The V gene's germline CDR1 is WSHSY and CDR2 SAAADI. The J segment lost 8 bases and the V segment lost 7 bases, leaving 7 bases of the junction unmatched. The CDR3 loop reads CASMEGGREKLFF. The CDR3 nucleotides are TGCGCCAGCATGGAAGGGGGCAGGGAAAAACTGTTTTTT.

The CDR3 reads CASSPGLGNTIYF. For the CDR3, the DNA is TGTGCCAGCTCACCCGGGTTAGGAAACACCATATATTTT. The chain is built from TRBV18 and TRBJ1-3; D gene unclear. V was shortened by 3 bases and J by 4 bases, with 7 bases between the two germline ends. The CDR3 sequence is 13 residues long. Per germline, CDR1 KGHSH and CDR2 LQKENI.

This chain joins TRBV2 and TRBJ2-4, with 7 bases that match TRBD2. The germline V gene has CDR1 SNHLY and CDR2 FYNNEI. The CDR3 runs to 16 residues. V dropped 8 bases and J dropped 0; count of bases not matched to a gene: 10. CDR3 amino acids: CASERRAGLAKNIQYF. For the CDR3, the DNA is TGTGCCAGCGAAAGAAGAGCGGGGTTAGCCAAAAACATTCAGTACTTC.

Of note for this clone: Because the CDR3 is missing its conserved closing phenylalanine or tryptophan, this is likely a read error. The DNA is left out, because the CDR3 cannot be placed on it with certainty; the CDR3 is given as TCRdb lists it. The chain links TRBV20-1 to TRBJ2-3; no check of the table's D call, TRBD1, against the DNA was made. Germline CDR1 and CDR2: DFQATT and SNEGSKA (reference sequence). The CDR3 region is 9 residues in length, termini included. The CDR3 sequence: CSVLGAQGI.